This T cell receptor (beta chain) comes out of a study of T cell changes during pregnancy in multiple sclerosis. The CDR3 runs 12 residues. Trimming pared 2 bases from V and 2 bases from J, leaving 3 bases between. Per germline, CDR1 SGHVS and CDR2 FQNEAQ. Measured with immunoSEQ multiplex PCR; TCRdb has only the in-frame clones, and not every one. There are around 40,000 clones in the sample; roughly 90% occur only once, and around 0.76% lies in the top ten. Here the sequenced sample was CD4+ T cells from peripheral blood mononuclear cells, taken after pregnancy. This TCR derives from a female donor in good health, enrolled as a control in a pregnancy study. The V and J genes are TRBV7-8 and TRBJ2-5; D not certain. DNA of the CDR3: TGTGCCAGCAGCTTACAGCAAGAGACCCAGTACTTC. Its translation: CASSLQQETQYF.